This TCR beta chain emerged from a study of T cells in Graves' hyperthyroidism and ophthalmopathy. Findings and caveats of the study: Stable hyperthyroidism was told apart from ophthalmopathy by a model built on 13 V-J features. It was a median approximately six months before onset that the model predicted ophthalmopathy. Most thyroid-expanded clonotypes above 0.001 were also found in blood.

J lost 9 bases, V lost 4 bases, and 16 bases had no gene match. This CDR3 is 16 amino acids long. A Clinical Activity Score of at least 3, a NOSPECS grade of at least 4 and a duration under 3 months were recorded in the ophthalmopathy patients. TCR beta CDR3 regions were amplified from RNA. The HTBI primer set drove a first-round RT-PCR of the TCR CDR3. TCRdb redid the calling of the multiplex PCR reads with MiXCR, one entry per CDR3 protein. The top ten clones hold roughly 40% of a sample with 200,000 to 300,000 distinct CDR3 sequences, over 20% of them seen once. The table lists this clonotype with many counts. Its antigen is undetermined.

The chain combines TRBV12-3 or TRBV12-4 with TRBJ2-5; 8 positions agree with TRBD1. Sequenced material: blood. This clonotype was obtained from a woman aged 35 to 49 with Graves' ophthalmopathy. CDR3 sequence (DNA): TGTGCCAGCAGTTCGTATGGGACAGGTGAACGGGTGGCCCAGTACTTC. Its protein product is CASSSYGTGERVAQYF.